This is a list of T cell receptor beta chains from one sample in a study of OX40 agonist ivuxolimab in advanced cancers. Only in-frame clones appear in the TCRdb table, and some are missing; sequencing was by immunoSEQ multiplex PCR. The data show 100,000 to 110,000 clones, with about 91% seen just once and approximately 0.55% held by the top ten. The sample consisted of CD4+ or CD8+ T cells sorted from blood, taken in a trial of the OX40 agonist ivuxolimab. These TCRs come from an adult with an advanced solid tumor such as melanoma, head and neck, liver or kidney cancer. CDR3s include the opening cysteine and the closing phenylalanine or tryptophan. The D gene is left open where the match is weak. For some rows the clone size is stated as once, few or many, or as a class when expanded; others skip it.

abundance	v_gene	j_gene	d_gene	CDR3nt	CDR3aa
NA	TRBV7-2	TRBJ2-1	TRBD2	TGTGCCAGCAGCCCGCCTAGCGGACATCAGTTCTTC	CASSPPSGHQFF
NA	TRBV9	TRBJ2-5	NA	TGTGCCAGCAGCGCAGAGCCGCAAGAGACCCAGTACTTC	CASSAEPQETQYF
NA	TRBV25-1	TRBJ2-1	TRBD1	TGTGCCACGACAAAGGGGACAGACCAGTTCTTC	CATTKGTDQFF
NA	TRBV18	TRBJ2-6	TRBD1	TGTGCCAGCTCACCGACAGGGTCTGGGGCCAACGTCCTGACTTTC	CASSPTGSGANVLTF
NA	TRBV30	TRBJ2-5	NA	TGTGCCTGGAGTGTCGCGGAGACCCAGTACTTC	CAWSVAETQYF
NA	TRBV19	TRBJ1-5	TRBD1	TGTGCCAGTAGTCCCCAGGGGGCACGCAATCAGCCCCAGCATTTT	CASSPQGARNQPQHF
NA	TRBV28	TRBJ2-2	NA	TGTGCCACCCCGGCGACAGGGAACACCGGGGAGCTGTTTTTT	CATPATGNTGELFF
once	TRBV2	TRBJ2-1	NA	TGTGCCAGCAGTGTCGGGACCTCCTACAATGAGCAGTTCTTC	CASSVGTSYNEQFF
NA	TRBV9	TRBJ2-7	TRBD1	TGTGCCAGCAGCCCTAAGGGACAGGGTCCCTACGAGCAGTACTTC	CASSPKGQGPYEQYF
NA	TRBV6-1	TRBJ1-1	TRBD1	TGTGCCAGCAGTGCCCGACAGGGTCTAGATGAAGCTTTCTTT	CASSARQGLDEAFF
NA	TRBV27	TRBJ2-5	NA	TGTGCCAGCAGGCCTGACAGAAACCTACAAGAGACCCAGTACTTC	CASRPDRNLQETQYF
NA	TRBV6-4	TRBJ2-3	TRBD2	TGTGCCAGCAGCCAAGGACTAGCGGGCACAGATACGCAGTATTTT	CASSQGLAGTDTQYF
NA	TRBV7-2	TRBJ1-1	NA	TGTGCCAGCAGCTTAGATGAGGGGAACACTGAAGCTTTCTTT	CASSLDEGNTEAFF
NA	TRBV5-6	TRBJ1-1	NA	TGTGCCAGCAGCTTGGGGTCCCCAGGGGTTGGCGCTGAAGCTTTCTTT	CASSLGSPGVGAEAFF
NA	TRBV6-1	TRBJ1-1	TRBD1	TGTGCCAGCGCATGGAGGGGACAGTCGAACACTGAAGCTTTCTTT	CASAWRGQSNTEAFF
NA	TRBV6-1	TRBJ2-1	TRBD1	TGTGCCAGCAGACCACACCCCGGGACAGATGGGGAGCAGTTCTTC	CASRPHPGTDGEQFF
NA	TRBV30	TRBJ1-2	NA	TGTGCCTGGGACCGACAGTCTATGGGAGGCTACACCTTC	CAWDRQSMGGYTF
NA	TRBV7-8	TRBJ2-7	NA	TGTGCCAGCAGCTTAAGGGACGTTGCCTACGAGCAGTACTTC	CASSLRDVAYEQYF
NA	TRBV5-4	TRBJ1-2	TRBD1	TGTGCCAGCAGCCGCCGGACAGGGGCGGATAACTATGGCTACACCTTC	CASSRRTGADNYGYTF
NA	TRBV7-9	TRBJ2-5	NA	TGTGCCAGCAGCTTAAATCAGGGACAAGAGACCCAGTACTTC	CASSLNQGQETQYF
once	TRBV6-5	TRBJ2-1	NA	TGTGCCAGCAGTTACTCTACCCAGGGGCGGAATGAGCAGTTCTTC	CASSYSTQGRNEQFF
NA	TRBV28	TRBJ2-2	NA	TGTGCCAGCAGTTCGGTCACCGGGGAGCTGTTTTTT	CASSSVTGELFF
NA	TRBV6-6	TRBJ1-1	NA	TGTGCCAGCAACCTACAGGGAATAAACACTGAAGCTTTCTTT	CASNLQGINTEAFF
once	TRBV19	TRBJ1-5	NA	TGTGCCAGTACCCGAGCCGGGACTAGCAATCAGCCCCAGCATTTT	CASTRAGTSNQPQHF